This TCR beta chain comes out of a study of beta chain features in type 1 diabetes. Study-level points and caveats: Equally in patients and controls, PCR might preferentially amplify shorter templates.

This CDR3 region has 14 residues. The V end lost 4 bases, the J end lost 1 base, and 10 bases lay between the germline ends. The germline gives CDR1 SQVTM, CDR2 ANQGSEA. As every portion of the isolated RNA was reverse transcribed, the sequencing read expressed TCRB transcripts. Naive, central memory and regulatory T cell samples produced a mean of approximately 3.6 million reads. Assay: immunoSEQ multiplex PCR; the TCRdb copy retains only in-frame clones and omits some. Of roughly 250,000 clones in the sample, around 68% are singletons; the top ten hold 0.053%. Concerning this clone itself: The antigen is undetermined.

The sequencing sample was made of naive CD4+ T cells from blood. The sequence was obtained from a young man in good health. The chain links TRBV29-1 to TRBJ2-2; possibly TRBD1 for D (5 bases). CDR3 protein: CSVGRQGNTGELFF. The CDR3 DNA is TGCAGCGTTGGGCGGCAGGGGAACACCGGGGAGCTGTTTTTT.